This note documents a single TCR beta chain sequence. This sample was included in a study of T cells in Graves' hyperthyroidism and ophthalmopathy. Trimming stripped 7 bases from V and 6 bases from J, with 3 bases between. The CDR3 loop spans 9 amino acids. Germline lookup yields CDR1 MNHNS and CDR2 SASEGT. Patients were excluded for uncontrolled infection, other autoimmune disease, pregnancy or lactation. Diagnoses were made from clinical symptoms, serum measures (thyroxine and TRAb), thyroid ultrasound and orbital computed tomography. Amplification of TCR beta CDR3 regions used RNA as the template. The HTBI primer set was used in a first-round RT-PCR of the TCR CDR3. TCRdb re-called the multiplex PCR reads with MiXCR, one entry per CDR3 protein. The sample yields about 510,000 distinct CDR3 sequences, over 35% seen once.

The sequence derives from an adult woman with Graves' disease, either hyperthyroidism or ophthalmopathy (not recorded which). The rearrangement joins TRBV6-1 to TRBJ1-2, with D hard to call. The sequenced sample was peripheral blood or thyroid tissue (not recorded which). The CDR3 here is CASIDGYTF. CDR3 DNA sequence: TGTGCCAGCATAGATGGCTACACCTTC.